A single sample gave rise to the 19 T cell receptor beta chains below, sequenced in a study of blood T cell repertoires in COVID-19. Profiling relied on immunoSEQ multiplex PCR, and the TCRdb table lists in-frame clones only, not all of them. The table records approximately 150,000 clones, more than 75% of them present only once. Material: peripheral blood. The source is a man aged 35-49 years with acute or convalescent COVID-19.

The genes are TRBV7-9 and TRBJ2-7; 10 nucleotides align to TRBD1. The CDR3 is 17 amino acids. Trimming took 4 bases from V and 1 from J; bases not matched to a gene: 10. The germline gives CDR1 SEHNR, CDR2 FQNEAQ (reference sequence). This CDR3 reads CASSSLGQGSPSYEQYF. The CDR3 DNA sequence: TGTGCCAGCAGCTCCTTGGGACAGGGGAGCCCTTCCTACGAGCAGTACTTC.

This clone was detected only a few times. The chain employs TRBV15 and TRBJ2-3; 8 bases are a match to TRBD2. This CDR3 is built from 17 residues. CDR1 and CDR2 (germline): LNHNV, YYDKDF (reference sequence). The trim removed 0 bases at V and 2 bases at J, leaving 7 bases unmatched. The CDR3, as DNA: TGTGCCACCAGCAGAGATCGACCGGGGGGGTACACAGATACGCAGTATTTT. Encoded protein: CATSRDRPGGYTDTQYF.

V and J are TRBV19 and TRBJ1-4; 7 nucleotides align to TRBD1. CDR3 length: 15 residues. The junction had 9 bases not matched to a gene; V was cut back by 6 bases and J by 5 bases. Germline V CDR1 and CDR2: LNHDA, SQIVND (reference sequence). CDR3 loop: CASRNNRGYNEKLFF. The CDR3 bases are TGTGCCAGTAGGAATAACAGGGGCTACAATGAAAAACTGTTTTTT. Full variable domain (rest looked up from reference TRBV19 and TRBJ1-4): DGGITQSPKYLFRKEGQNVTLSCEQNLNHDAMYWYRQDPGQGLRLIYYSQIVNDFQKGDIAEGYSVSREKKESFPLTVTSAQKNPTAFYLCASRNNRGYNEKLFFGSGTQLSVL.

Here the CDR3 reads CASSKAGSPRDYGYTF. The CDR3 nucleotides are TGTGCCAGCAGCAAAGCCGGCTCACCGAGGGACTATGGCTACACCTTC. V usage is TRBV21-1 and J usage is TRBJ1-2. TRBV21-1 is a listed pseudogene. CDR3 length: 16 amino acids.

V is TRBV3-1 (or the pseudogene TRBV3-2) and J is TRBJ2-7; 9 bases match TRBD2. Germline values: CDR1 LGHDT, CDR2 YNNKEL (reference sequence). The CDR3 sequence is 15 residues long. V was clipped by 4 bases and J by 4 bases; unmatched bases: 8. The CDR3 DNA is TGTGCCAGCAGCCCTGGGACTAGCAGACCATACGAGCAGTACTTC. This translates into CASSPGTSRPYEQYF.

This sequence joins TRBV3-1 (or the pseudogene TRBV3-2) and TRBJ1-1; 8 bases map to TRBD1. Germline V lookup: CDR1 LGHDT, CDR2 YNNKEL (reference sequence). The trim removed 1 base at V and 5 bases at J, leaving 6 bases unmatched. The CDR3 totals 15 residues. The CDR3 loop reads CASSQAWTGRTEAFF. The DNA for the CDR3 is TGTGCCAGCAGCCAAGCCTGGACAGGGAGAACTGAAGCTTTCTTT.

The chain is built from TRBV9 and TRBJ2-7, with a possible D match to TRBD2 (7 bases). The CDR3 contains 15 residues. The germline gives CDR1 SGDLS, CDR2 YYNGEE. Trimming took 3 bases from V and 2 from J, leaving 15 bases between them. CDR3 coding DNA: TGTGCCAGCAGCGCCGGCGGGGGCGGTACCTACGAGCAGTACTTC. Its translation: CASSAGGGGTYEQYF.

The chain has TRBV5-1 and TRBJ1-1, with 8 bases fitting TRBD1. The CDR3 length is 15 residues. With 5 bases clipped from V and 8 bases from J, the junction kept 14 bases outside the gene matches. CDR1 and CDR2 (germline): SGHRS, YFSETQ. This CDR3 is CASSPSPRTGTEAFF. CDR3 sequence (DNA): TGCGCCAGCAGTCCGAGCCCGCGGACAGGGACCGAAGCTTTCTTT.

This chain uses TRBV11-2 with TRBJ1-3; D not certain. This CDR3 contains 12 residues. Between the trimmed V and J ends, which lost 6 bases and 0 bases, there was a span of 3 bases. Per the germline V gene, CDR1 is SGHAT and CDR2 is FQNNGV. Written as DNA, the CDR3 is TGTGCCAGCAGACTCTCTGGAAACACCATATATTTT. Its protein is CASRLSGNTIYF.

The chain recombines TRBV7-6 with TRBJ1-3; possibly TRBD1 for D (6 bases). Trimming left V 5 bases short and J 3 bases short, with 14 bases between. This CDR3 comprises 15 residues. Per germline, CDR1 SGHVS and CDR2 FNYEAQ. Here the CDR3 reads CASSLDSLLGNTIYF. In DNA form, the CDR3 reads TGTGCCAGCAGCCTGGACAGCTTACTTGGAAACACCATATATTTT.

This rearrangement joins TRBV30 to TRBJ1-6; TRBD1 is a possible D gene (6 bases). CDR1 and CDR2 from the germline V gene are GTSNPN and SVGIG (reference sequence). V shed 2 bases and J shed 13 bases, with 15 bases lying between them. The CDR3 runs to 13 residues. CDR3 in DNA: TGTGCCTGGAGTCACGACAGGACGGAGCCCCTCCACTTT. It codes for CAWSHDRTEPLHF.

This clone came up once. This chain links TRBV18 with TRBJ1-1; D unresolved. Germline assignment: CDR1 KGHSH and CDR2 LQKENI. Between the trimmed V and J ends, which lost 0 bases and 1 base, there was a span of 6 bases. The CDR3 sequence is 14 residues long. The CDR3 protein is CASSPPSRNTEAFF. The DNA for the CDR3 is TGTGCCAGCTCACCACCGAGCCGGAACACTGAAGCTTTCTTT.

CDR3 sequence reads: CASSLARGSSGNTIYF. For the CDR3, the DNA is TGTGCCAGCAGCTTAGCGCGGGGGAGCTCTGGAAACACCATATATTTT. The chain is built from TRBV7-8 and TRBJ1-3, with a tentative D call TRBD1 (5 bases). CDR3 length equals 16 residues. V shed 0 bases and J shed 0 bases, with 9 bases lying between them. CDR1 SGHVS and CDR2 FQNEAQ come from the germline V gene.

This clone showed up just a few times. The genes are TRBV6-1 and TRBJ1-6; the D is unclear. CDR3 length: 16 residues. Trimming removed 1 base from V and 7 bases from J, with 14 bases in between. Germline assignment: CDR1 MNHNS and CDR2 SASEGT. Here the CDR3 DNA reads TGTGCCAGCAGTGAAGAGACGGGGAAAGGGAATTCACCCCTCCACTTT. Encoded protein: CASSEETGKGNSPLHF.

The CDR3 nucleotides read TGTGCCAGCAGTTACTCAGGGGCCGTAAGCGAAAAACTGTTTTTT. Translation gives CASSYSGAVSEKLFF. The J gene is TRBJ1-4, the V gene TRBV6-6, with TRBD1 as a possible D gene (5 bases). Per the germline V gene, CDR1 is MNHNY and CDR2 is SVGAGI (reference sequence). The CDR3 is made up of 15 amino acids. With 0 bases removed from V and 8 bases from J, the gap between germline ends came to 13 bases.

V is TRBV3-1 (or the pseudogene TRBV3-2) and J is TRBJ1-1; 7 nucleotides line up with TRBD1. The V gene end was trimmed by 0 bases and the J gene end by 1 base; junction bases not matched to a gene: 8. Germline loops: CDR1 LGHDT, CDR2 YNNKEL (reference sequence). This CDR3 is built from 17 residues. This CDR3 reads CASSQDLTGWGNTEAFF. The CDR3 coding sequence is TGTGCCAGCAGCCAAGATCTGACAGGGTGGGGGAACACTGAAGCTTTCTTT.

V and J are TRBV7-2 and TRBJ1-2; 9 bases are shared with TRBD1. CDR1 and CDR2 (germline): SGHTA, FQGNSA. V trimming: 5 bases; J trimming: 8 bases; junction bases outside the gene matches: 6. The CDR3 sequence is 13 residues long. For the CDR3, the DNA is TGTGCCAGCAGCGTTGGACAGGGGCTAGGCTACACCTTC. Its translation is CASSVGQGLGYTF.

The chain is built from TRBV30 and TRBJ1-1, with D unresolved. This CDR3 is 11 amino acids long. The V end was cut by 2 bases, the J end by 7 bases, with 8 bases between. Germline CDR1 and CDR2: GTSNPN and SVGIG (reference sequence). The DNA of the CDR3 is TGTGCCTGGAGTCCAAGCAATGAAGCTTTCTTT. It codes for CAWSPSNEAFF.

The chain recombines TRBV27 with TRBJ2-2; TRBD1 is a possible D gene (5 bases). Germline lookup yields CDR1 MNHEY and CDR2 SMNVEV (reference sequence). The CDR3 contains 14 residues. Deletions cut 2 bases from V and 5 bases from J, with 9 bases between. The CDR3 region has the DNA TGTGCCAGCAGTTTACAGGGTTGGACCGGGGAGCTGTTTTTT. Residues: CASSLQGWTGELFF.